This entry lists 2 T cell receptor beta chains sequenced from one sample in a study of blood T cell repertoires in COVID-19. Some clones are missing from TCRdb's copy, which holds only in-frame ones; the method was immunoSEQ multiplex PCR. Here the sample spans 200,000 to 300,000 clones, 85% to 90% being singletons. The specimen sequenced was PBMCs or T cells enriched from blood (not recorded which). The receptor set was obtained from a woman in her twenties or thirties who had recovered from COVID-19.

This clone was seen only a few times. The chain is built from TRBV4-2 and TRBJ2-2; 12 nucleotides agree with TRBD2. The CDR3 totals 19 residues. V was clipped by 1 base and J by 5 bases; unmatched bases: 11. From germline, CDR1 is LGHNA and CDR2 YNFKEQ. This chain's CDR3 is CASSQAPSGRAGRTGELFF. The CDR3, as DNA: TGTGCCAGCAGCCAAGCTCCTAGCGGGAGGGCCGGGCGAACCGGGGAGCTGTTTTTT.

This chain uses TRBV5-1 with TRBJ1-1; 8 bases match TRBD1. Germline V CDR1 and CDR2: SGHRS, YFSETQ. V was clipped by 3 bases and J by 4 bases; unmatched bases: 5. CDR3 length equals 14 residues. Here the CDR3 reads CASSSTGVGTEAFF. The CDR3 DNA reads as TGCGCCAGCAGCTCGACAGGGGTGGGCACTGAAGCTTTCTTT.